A selection of T cell receptor beta chains follows, all from one sample in a study of blood T cell repertoires in COVID-19. The table came from immunoSEQ multiplex PCR; TCRdb's copy has only in-frame clones and leaves some out. This table has approximately 450,000 clones, around 89% appearing once. Sequenced sample: peripheral blood. The receptors come from a woman in her twenties or thirties with acute or convalescent COVID-19. Each CDR3 is given with its conserved first and last residue. D genes are given only for firm matches. Clone size is not always given. Where it is, it says once, few, many or a class for expanded clones.

CASSLAKQPQHF TGTGCCAGCAGCTTAGCCAAACAGCCCCAGCATTTT once TRBJ1-5 NA TRBV7-9
CASSFDRADEQFF TGTGCCAGCAGCTTCGACAGGGCCGATGAGCAGTTCTTC NA TRBJ2-1 TRBD1 TRBV7-3
CASSAAGGYTF TGTGCCAGTAGCGCCGCGGGTGGCTACACCTTC NA TRBJ1-2 NA TRBV19
CASSLAAGALAQYF TGTGCCAGCAGCTTGGCCGCGGGGGCGCTGGCGCAGTATTTT NA TRBJ2-3 NA TRBV5-4
CASSFRSGNTIYF TGTGCCAGCAGCTTTCGCTCTGGAAACACCATATATTTT NA TRBJ1-3 NA TRBV11-2
CASKSGGELFF TGTGCCAGTAAATCGGGCGGGGAGCTGTTTTTT NA TRBJ2-2 NA TRBV9
CASSPSRGENTIYF TGTGCCAGCTCACCCAGCAGGGGCGAAAACACCATATATTTT NA TRBJ1-3 NA TRBV18
CASSNHRTGGGTDTQYF TGTGCCAGTAGTAACCACAGGACAGGGGGAGGCACAGATACGCAGTATTTT NA TRBJ2-3 TRBD1 TRBV19
CASSFGVAVTDTQYF TGTGCCAGCAGTTTCGGGGTAGCCGTCACAGATACGCAGTATTTT NA TRBJ2-3 NA TRBV2
CASSFSGTASRAFF TGTGCCAGCAGTTTCAGTGGGACAGCCAGTAGAGCTTTCTTT once TRBJ1-1 TRBD1 TRBV28
CASSDSAGDHMNTEAFF TGTGCCAGCAGTGATAGCGCAGGCGACCACATGAACACTGAAGCTTTCTTT NA TRBJ1-1 NA TRBV9
CASSQGGWGHEAFF TGTGCCAGCAGCCAAGGGGGTTGGGGGCATGAAGCTTTCTTT few TRBJ1-1 NA TRBV3-1/TRBV3-2
CASSTGTGTYEQYF TGTGCCAGCAGCACCGGGACAGGAACCTACGAGCAGTACTTC NA TRBJ2-7 TRBD1 TRBV11-2
CASSRPGQGATEAFF TGTGCCAGCAGCCGACCGGGACAGGGGGCCACTGAAGCTTTCTTT NA TRBJ1-1 TRBD1 TRBV3-1/TRBV3-2
CSVEKGGAYNEQFF TGCAGCGTTGAAAAGGGTGGGGCATACAATGAGCAGTTCTTC NA TRBJ2-1 NA TRBV29-1
CASSEGQGRAGELFF TGTGCCAGCAGCGAGGGACAGGGGAGGGCCGGGGAGCTGTTTTTT NA TRBJ2-2 TRBD1 TRBV7-2
CASSFDGLAGKYEQYF TGTGCCAGCAGTTTCGATGGACTAGCGGGAAAATACGAGCAGTACTTC NA TRBJ2-7 TRBD2 TRBV6-2/TRBV6-3
CASSLTAYGYTF TGTGCCAGCAGCCTGACAGCCTATGGCTACACCTTC NA TRBJ1-2 NA TRBV9
CASSSTGGVGGYTF TGTGCCAGCAGCTCGACAGGGGGCGTAGGTGGCTACACCTTC NA TRBJ1-2 TRBD1 TRBV7-9
CASSQRGGEKLFF TGTGCCAGCAGCCAAAGGGGAGGTGAAAAACTGTTTTTT NA TRBJ1-4 NA TRBV3-1/TRBV3-2
CASSLRGSREQYF TGTGCCAGCAGCTTAAGGGGGTCGCGGGAGCAGTACTTC NA TRBJ2-7 NA TRBV5-8
CASSLGRTANEKLFF TGTGCCAGCAGCTTGGGGCGGACAGCTAATGAAAAACTGTTTTTT NA TRBJ1-4 NA TRBV5-6
CASSHGLAGGTDTQYF TGTGCCAGCAGCCACGGACTAGCGGGGGGCACAGATACGCAGTATTTT NA TRBJ2-3 TRBD2 TRBV14
CASSFSGLGQETQYF TGTGCCAGCAGTTTTTCGGGTCTGGGCCAAGAGACCCAGTACTTC NA TRBJ2-5 NA TRBV27
CASSPLGLNTEAFF TGTGCCAGCAGCCCTTTGGGGCTGAACACTGAAGCTTTCTTT few TRBJ1-1 NA TRBV7-2
CASSSLGDRGRPNEQFF TGTGCCAGCAGCTCTTTGGGGGACAGGGGGCGACCGAATGAGCAGTTCTTC NA TRBJ2-1 NA TRBV12-1
CASSLGQNFNYGYTF TGTGCCAGCAGCCTGGGACAGAACTTTAACTATGGCTACACCTTC NA TRBJ1-2 TRBD1 TRBV5-6
CASSLSYFERGAEGELFF TGTGCCAGCAGCTTAAGCTATTTTGAGCGGGGGGCAGAAGGGGAGCTGTTTTTT NA TRBJ2-2 TRBD2 TRBV7-8
CASSQVAASYNEQFF TGTGCCAGCAGCCAAGTAGCGGCCTCCTACAATGAGCAGTTCTTC few TRBJ2-1 NA TRBV4-2
CASSKGLAGGCSTDTQYF TGTGCCAGCAGCAAGGGGTTAGCGGGGGGATGCAGCACAGATACGCAGTATTTT NA TRBJ2-3 NA TRBV21-1
CASSLVTGGTGELFF TGCGCCAGCAGCTTGGTTACAGGGGGGACCGGGGAGCTGTTTTTT NA TRBJ2-2 TRBD1 TRBV5-1
CASSFSGGSTDTQYF TGTGCCAGCAGCTTTAGCGGGGGAAGCACAGATACGCAGTATTTT NA TRBJ2-3 TRBD2 TRBV7-3
CASSLGQGDTQYF TGCGCCAGCAGCTTGGGGCAGGGGGATACGCAGTATTTT once TRBJ2-3 NA TRBV5-1
CASRNPRGGGELFF TGTGCCAGCCGGAACCCCAGGGGTGGCGGGGAGCTGTTTTTT NA TRBJ2-2 NA TRBV6-5
CASSQDPAGQVGQPQHF TGCGCCAGCAGCCAAGACCCAGCGGGGCAGGTCGGGCAGCCCCAGCATTTT few TRBJ1-5 NA TRBV4-1
CASSAIQTGGGTEAFF TGCGCCAGCAGCGCCATCCAGACAGGGGGTGGCACTGAAGCTTTCTTT NA TRBJ1-1 TRBD1 TRBV5-1
CASSLGSALYNEQFF TGTGCCAGCAGCTTAGGCAGCGCGTTATACAATGAGCAGTTCTTC NA TRBJ2-1 NA TRBV7-9
CAWRRQGAGETQYF TGTGCCTGGAGGAGACAGGGGGCGGGAGAGACCCAGTACTTC NA TRBJ2-5 TRBD1 TRBV30
CAIGWGGETQYF TGTGCCATTGGTTGGGGGGGAGAGACCCAGTACTTC NA TRBJ2-5 TRBD2 TRBV2
CASSGAQGTDTQYF TGCGCCAGCAGCGGGGCCCAGGGGACAGATACGCAGTATTTT NA TRBJ2-3 NA TRBV5-1
CATSDPSIPRGDSNQPQHF TGTGCCACCAGTGATCCTTCCATCCCTCGGGGGGATAGCAATCAGCCCCAGCATTTT NA TRBJ1-5 NA TRBV24-1
CASSFGSGVQPQHF TGTGCCAGCAGTTTCGGGTCAGGGGTGCAGCCCCAGCATTTT NA TRBJ1-5 NA TRBV28
CASSLLANTEAFF TGTGCCAGCAGCTTGTTGGCGAACACTGAAGCTTTCTTT NA TRBJ1-1 NA TRBV5-5
CASSYSGGDNEQFF TGTGCCAGCAGTTACTCGGGGGGGGATAATGAGCAGTTCTTC NA TRBJ2-1 TRBD2 TRBV6-5
CASSQVGGGPYETQYF TGTGCCAGCAGCCAAGTGGGCGGGGGGCCGTACGAGACCCAGTACTTC NA TRBJ2-5 TRBD2 TRBV3-1/TRBV3-2
CASSLGRGGYEQYF TGTGCCAGCAGCTTAGGGCGGGGCGGCTACGAGCAGTACTTC few TRBJ2-7 NA TRBV11-2